The subject of this entry is one T cell receptor beta chain. Its target is not known. These data belong to a study of early stage breast cancer tumors. The overall study: Under 10 ER+/PR+/HER2- tumors were invasive ductal; four were invasive lobular.

The protocol was immunoSEQ multiplex PCR, while the TCRdb copy is restricted to in-frame clones and leaves out a portion. The sample carries around 20,000 clones, about 86% recorded once. V gave up 7 bases and J gave up 4 bases, with 11 bases separating them. CDR3 length equals 13 residues. Germline CDR1 WSHSY, CDR2 SAAADI. Points from the study as a whole: In 14 of 16 patients, blood comparison separated tumor from normal breast.

The genes are TRBV10-2 and TRBJ1-5; a weak D match, TRBD1 (5 bases). The origin of this receptor is a person between 65 and 79 years old with breast cancer. The sample consisted of blood. CDR3 DNA sequence: TGCGCCAGCAATTTTGGGGGGAATCAGCCCCAGCATTTT. It translates to CASNFGGNQPQHF.